The rows below give T cell receptor beta chains drawn from one sample of a study of cytomegalovirus exposure and HLA in healthy donors. Generated by immunoSEQ multiplex PCR, the TCRdb table keeps only in-frame clones and is missing some. This table holds 90,000 to 130,000 clones, 70% to 85% found once. The sequencing sample was made of PBMCs. The receptors stem from a woman under 30 in good health and CMV-seronegative. Each CDR3 is given with its conserved first and last residue. The D gene is left open where the match is weak. Part of the rows lack a size; the others show once, few, many or a class for expanded clones.

TRBD1 | - | TRBJ2-7 | TRBV6-5 | CASSRQGNYEQYF | TGTGCCAGCAGTCGACAGGGGAACTACGAGCAGTACTTC
- | - | TRBJ2-3 | TRBV25-1 | CASRRTGTDTQYF | TGTGCCAGCAGGAGGACAGGCACAGATACGCAGTATTTT
TRBD1 | - | TRBJ2-7 | TRBV9 | CASSPYSGTGAIYEQYF | TGTGCCAGCAGCCCATATTCCGGGACAGGCGCGATTTACGAGCAGTACTTC
TRBD1 | - | TRBJ2-7 | TRBV2 | CASSTGTGGLTYEQYF | TGTGCCAGCAGTACTGGGACAGGGGGCTTGACCTACGAGCAGTACTTC
- | - | TRBJ1-1 | TRBV6-5 | CASRRQGEYTEAFF | TGTGCCAGCAGGAGACAAGGGGAATACACTGAAGCTTTCTTT
- | - | TRBJ2-1 | TRBV25-1 | CASSESPQGSYNEQFF | TGTGCCAGCAGTGAATCCCCACAGGGATCCTACAATGAGCAGTTCTTC
- | - | TRBJ1-1 | TRBV5-6 | CASSAPGQMNTEAFF | TGTGCCAGCAGCGCCCCGGGACAAATGAACACTGAAGCTTTCTTT
- | few | TRBJ1-5 | TRBV25-1 | CASSETDDSNQPQHF | TGTGCCAGCAGTGAGACAGATGATAGCAATCAGCCCCAGCATTTT
- | - | TRBJ2-5 | TRBV13 | CASSFSTSQETQYF | TGTGCCAGCAGTTTCTCAACAAGCCAAGAGACCCAGTACTTC
TRBD2 | - | TRBJ2-1 | TRBV9 | CASSHGGGSYNEQFF | TGTGCCAGCAGCCATGGCGGGGGGTCCTACAATGAGCAGTTCTTC
TRBD1 | - | TRBJ1-2 | TRBV6-5 | CASSRTGGGGYTF | TGTGCCAGCAGCCGGACAGGGGGAGGAGGCTACACCTTC
TRBD1 | - | TRBJ1-3 | TRBV4-2 | CASSHFTTGIVSGNTIYF | TGTGCCAGCAGCCATTTCACGACAGGGATTGTCTCTGGAAACACCATATATTTT
TRBD2 | - | TRBJ2-7 | TRBV4-1 | CASSQGLAGKGEQYF | TGCGCCAGCAGCCAAGGACTAGCGGGAAAGGGCGAGCAGTACTTC
TRBD1 | - | TRBJ2-5 | TRBV4-1 | CASSPTGQGGGQETQYF | TGCGCCAGCAGCCCGACCGGACAGGGGGGGGGACAAGAGACCCAGTACTTC
- | - | TRBJ2-1 | TRBV14 | CASSQVLGGEKQFF | TGTGCCAGCAGCCAAGTTTTAGGGGGGGAAAAGCAGTTCTTC
- | - | TRBJ1-5 | TRBV5-6 | CASSLGEGYNQPQHF | TGTGCCAGCAGCTTAGGGGAAGGGTACAATCAGCCCCAGCATTTT
TRBD1 | - | TRBJ1-1 | TRBV7-8 | CASSLERGPTEAFF | TGTGCCAGCAGCTTGGAAAGGGGGCCCACTGAAGCTTTCTTT
- | - | TRBJ2-6 | TRBV6-1 | CASSEEGETGEDFGANVLTF | TGTGCCAGCAGTGAAGAGGGGGAGACAGGAGAGGACTTTGGGGCCAACGTCCTGACTTTC
- | - | TRBJ1-5 | TRBV5-1 | CASRTTPASNQPQHF | TGCGCCAGCAGAACTACACCCGCTAGCAATCAGCCCCAGCATTTT
TRBD1 | - | TRBJ2-1 | TRBV25-1 | CASSASRDRNYNEQFF | TGTGCCAGCAGTGCGAGCCGGGACAGGAACTACAATGAGCAGTTCTTC
TRBD1 | - | TRBJ2-3 | TRBV2 | CASRGTDTDTQYF | TGTGCCAGCAGGGGGACAGACACAGATACGCAGTATTTT
TRBD1 | - | TRBJ2-7 | TRBV7-9 | CASSLLGDRRRGFPYEQYF | TGTGCCAGCAGCCTTCTGGGGGACAGGCGGCGTGGGTTTCCCTACGAGCAGTACTTC
- | - | TRBJ1-6 | TRBV6-1 | CASSEQGWNSPLHF | TGTGCCAGCAGTGAACAGGGGTGGAATTCACCCCTCCACTTT
- | few | TRBJ2-7 | TRBV30 | CAWSPGLTYEQYF | TGTGCCTGGAGTCCAGGTCTAACTTACGAGCAGTACTTC
- | - | TRBJ1-6 | TRBV19 | CASTRQLNSPLHF | TGTGCCAGTACTCGACAGTTAAATTCACCCCTCCACTTT
TRBD1 | - | TRBJ2-3 | TRBV27 | CASSFPVPGTGRTDTQYF | TGTGCCAGCAGTTTCCCTGTTCCGGGGACAGGGCGCACAGATACGCAGTATTTT
TRBD2 | - | TRBJ2-7 | TRBV5-1 | CASSGTSSYEQYF | TGCGCCAGCAGCGGGACTAGCTCCTACGAGCAGTACTTC
TRBD2 | - | TRBJ2-5 | TRBV29-1 | CSVGAGGTETQYF | TGCAGCGTTGGAGCGGGGGGTACGGAGACCCAGTACTTC
- | - | TRBJ1-1 | TRBV29-1 | CSVGSSGGEAFF | TGCAGCGTGGGGTCTTCGGGGGGTGAAGCTTTCTTT
- | - | TRBJ2-5 | TRBV5-6 | CASSGDQETQYF | TGTGCCAGCAGTGGAGATCAAGAGACCCAGTACTTC
- | - | TRBJ1-1 | TRBV10-3 | CAISPQGGTEAFF | TGTGCCATCAGTCCACAGGGCGGCACTGAAGCTTTCTTT
TRBD1 | few | TRBJ1-5 | TRBV5-1 | CASSPGTAMNQPQHF | TGCGCCAGCAGCCCTGGGACAGCAATGAATCAGCCCCAGCATTTT
- | - | TRBJ1-3 | TRBV15 | CATSRAEGNTIYF | TGTGCCACCAGCAGAGCGGAGGGAAACACCATATATTTT
- | - | TRBJ1-3 | TRBV7-2 | CASKTFSGNTIYF | TGTGCCAGCAAGACATTCTCTGGAAACACCATATATTTT
TRBD1 | - | TRBJ1-6 | TRBV4-2 | CASSHRPGQGESPLHF | TGTGCCAGCAGCCACCGGCCGGGACAGGGAGAATCACCCCTCCACTTT
TRBD2 | - | TRBJ2-3 | TRBV25-1 | CASGPSGGAPDTQYF | TGTGCCAGCGGTCCAAGCGGGGGGGCCCCAGATACGCAGTATTTT
TRBD1 | - | TRBJ1-1 | TRBV19 | CASRTGQWNTEAFF | TGTGCCAGTAGGACGGGACAGTGGAACACTGAAGCTTTCTTT
- | - | TRBJ2-2 | TRBV6-1 | CASARLNTGELFF | TGTGCCAGTGCAAGACTAAACACCGGGGAGCTGTTTTTT
TRBD2 | - | TRBJ2-2 | TRBV25-1 | CASSDHGLAGGLTGELFF | TGTGCCAGCAGTGATCATGGACTAGCGGGGGGGCTGACCGGGGAGCTGTTTTTT